This section outlines one T cell receptor beta chain sequence together with its context. An end of the junction differs from the germline gene, which may be a read error. This entry comes from a study of shared T cell receptors in the human thymus. Per germline, CDR1 MDHEN and CDR2 SYDVKM. The CDR3 consists of 21 residues. Assay: immunoSEQ multiplex PCR; the TCRdb copy retains only in-frame clones and omits some. This sample has 600,000 or so clones; 87% occur once, and the top ten carry roughly 0.0087%. These data were also reused for a study on human thymus T cells.

The clonotype comes from a boy less than two years old with a congenital heart defect. The material sequenced was thymocytes. J is TRBJ2-3 and V is TRBV28, with 14 nucleotides matching TRBD2. CDR3 sequence (DNA): TGTGCCAGCCGTTTAGGCCCCAAGGGACTAGCGGGAGCTGTTTTGACAGATACGCAGTATTTT. This translates into CASRLGPKGLAGAVLTDTQYF.